Given below is one TCR beta chain in context. This CDR3 is 15 amino acids long. The germline gives CDR1 SGHTA, CDR2 FQGNSA. The libraries of TRB cDNA were prepared using 5' RACE with UMI labels. TCRdb derives one entry per CDR3 protein from the 5' RACE reads, leaving out DNA. Its listing shows about 56,000 distinct CDR3 sequences. These data originate in a study of CXCR3-negative and CXCR3-positive naive CD8 T cells. About the research overall: Libraries each contributed about 1.5 +/- 0.3 million TRB reads, for roughly 130 million in total.

The V and J genes are TRBV7-2 and TRBJ1-2; the D call of TRBD1 rests on TCRdb alone, since no DNA is present to check it. This sequence originates from a human donor in good health. Some clones in this sample may be carry-over from other donors' samples. The specimen sequenced was memory CD8+ T cells from blood. CDR3 residues: CASSSSTGPNYGYTF.